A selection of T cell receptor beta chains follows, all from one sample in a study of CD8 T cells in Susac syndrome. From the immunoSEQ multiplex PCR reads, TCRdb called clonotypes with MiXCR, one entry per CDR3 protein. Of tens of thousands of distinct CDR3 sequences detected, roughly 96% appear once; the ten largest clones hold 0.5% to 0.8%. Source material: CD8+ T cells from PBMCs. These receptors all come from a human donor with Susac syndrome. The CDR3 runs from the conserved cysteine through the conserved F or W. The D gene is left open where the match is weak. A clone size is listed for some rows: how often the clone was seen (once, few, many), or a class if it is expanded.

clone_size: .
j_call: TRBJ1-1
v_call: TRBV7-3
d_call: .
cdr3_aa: CASSPGRMGFTEAFF
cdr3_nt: TGTGCCAGCAGCCCCGGCCGGATGGGGTTCACTGAAGCTTTCTTT

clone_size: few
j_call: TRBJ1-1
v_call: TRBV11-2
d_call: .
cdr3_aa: CASSFLTDPNTEAFF
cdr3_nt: TGTGCCAGCAGCTTCCTGACAGACCCGAACACTGAAGCTTTCTTT

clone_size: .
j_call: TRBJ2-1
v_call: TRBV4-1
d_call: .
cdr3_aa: CASSHRQTGTYNEQFF
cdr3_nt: TGCGCCAGCAGCCATCGACAGACTGGTACCTACAATGAGCAGTTCTTC

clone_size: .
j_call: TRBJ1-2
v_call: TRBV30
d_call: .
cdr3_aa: CAWSGGAGYGYTF
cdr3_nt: TGTGCCTGGAGTGGGGGGGCCGGCTATGGCTACACCTTC

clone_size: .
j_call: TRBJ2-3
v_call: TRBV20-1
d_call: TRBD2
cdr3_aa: CSALAGGISDTQYF
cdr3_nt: TGCAGTGCCCTAGCGGGGGGGATATCAGATACGCAGTATTTT

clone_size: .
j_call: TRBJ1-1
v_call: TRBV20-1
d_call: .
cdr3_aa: CSARGAGGVNTEAFF
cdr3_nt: TGCAGTGCTAGGGGGGCAGGAGGGGTGAACACTGAAGCTTTCTTT

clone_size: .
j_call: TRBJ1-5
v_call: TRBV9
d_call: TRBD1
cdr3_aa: CASSVEGAYGPQHF
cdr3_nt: TGTGCCAGCAGCGTAGAGGGGGCCTATGGGCCCCAGCATTTT

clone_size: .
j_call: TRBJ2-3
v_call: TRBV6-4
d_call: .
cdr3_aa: CASSDSVTDTQYF
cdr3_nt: TGTGCCAGCAGTGACTCAGTCACAGATACGCAGTATTTT

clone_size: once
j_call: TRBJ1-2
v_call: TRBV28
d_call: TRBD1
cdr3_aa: CASSFLGQGAWGYTF
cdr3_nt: TGTGCCAGCAGTTTCCTGGGACAGGGGGCGTGGGGCTACACCTTC

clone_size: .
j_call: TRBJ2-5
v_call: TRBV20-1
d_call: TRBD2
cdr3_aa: CSAYSGGGQETQYF
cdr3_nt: TGCAGTGCGTATAGCGGGGGTGGGCAAGAGACCCAGTACTTC

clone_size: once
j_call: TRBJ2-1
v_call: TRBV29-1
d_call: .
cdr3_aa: CSVPGYNEQFF
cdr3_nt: TGCAGCGTTCCAGGATACAATGAGCAGTTCTTC

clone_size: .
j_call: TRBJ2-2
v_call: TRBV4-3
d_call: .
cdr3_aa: CASSQEGSNGAGELFF
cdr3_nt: TGCGCCAGCAGCCAAGAGGGCAGTAACGGTGCCGGGGAGCTGTTTTTT

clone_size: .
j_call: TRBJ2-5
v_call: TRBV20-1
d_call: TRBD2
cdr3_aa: CSAKAGGLAQYF
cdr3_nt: TGCAGTGCTAAAGCGGGGGGGTTGGCCCAGTACTTC

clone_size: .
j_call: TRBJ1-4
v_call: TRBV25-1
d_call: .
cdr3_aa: CASSDFRNEKLFF
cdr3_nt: TGTGCCAGCAGTGATTTCCGTAATGAAAAACTGTTTTTT

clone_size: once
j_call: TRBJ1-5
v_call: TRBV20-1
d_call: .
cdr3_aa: CSASGGLSNQPQHF
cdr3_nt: TGCAGTGCCAGCGGGGGGCTAAGCAATCAGCCCCAGCATTTT

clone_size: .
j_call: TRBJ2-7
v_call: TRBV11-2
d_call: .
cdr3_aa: CASSHHWDNYEQYF
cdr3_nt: TGTGCCAGCAGCCACCATTGGGACAACTACGAGCAGTACTTC

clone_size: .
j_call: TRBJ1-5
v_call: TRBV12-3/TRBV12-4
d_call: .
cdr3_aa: CASRLSGQSGPQHF
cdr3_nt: .

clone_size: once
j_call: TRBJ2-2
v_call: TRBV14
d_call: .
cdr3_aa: CASSQDEAFRTYTGELFF
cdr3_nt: TGTGCCAGCAGCCAAGATGAGGCATTTAGGACGTACACCGGGGAGCTGTTTTTT

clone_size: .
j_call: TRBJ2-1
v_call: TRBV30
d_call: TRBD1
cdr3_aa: CAWSTGDEQFF
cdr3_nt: TGTGCCTGGAGCACAGGGGATGAGCAGTTCTTC

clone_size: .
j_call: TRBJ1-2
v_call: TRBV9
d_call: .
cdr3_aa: CASSDATPYYGYTF
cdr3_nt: TGTGCCAGCAGCGATGCAACGCCCTACTATGGCTACACCTTC

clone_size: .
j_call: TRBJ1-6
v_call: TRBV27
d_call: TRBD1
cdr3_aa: CASSSGTGTPTLHF
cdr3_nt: TGTGCCAGCAGTTCCGGGACAGGGACCCCAACCCTCCACTTT

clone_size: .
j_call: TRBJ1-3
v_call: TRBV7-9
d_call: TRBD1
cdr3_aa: CASSLWDRHGNTIYF
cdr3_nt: TGTGCCAGCAGCTTGTGGGACAGACATGGAAACACCATATATTTT

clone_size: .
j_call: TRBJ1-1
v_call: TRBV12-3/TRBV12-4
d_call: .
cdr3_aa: CASSFIVQSKRRRNTEAFF
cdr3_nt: TGTGCCAGCAGTTTTATAGTTCAATCAAAACGGAGAAGGAACACTGAAGCTTTCTTT

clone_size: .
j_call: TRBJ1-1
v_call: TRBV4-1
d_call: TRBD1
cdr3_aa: CASSQVETGGETEAFF
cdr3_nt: TGCGCCAGCAGCCAAGTAGAGACAGGGGGCGAAACTGAAGCTTTCTTT

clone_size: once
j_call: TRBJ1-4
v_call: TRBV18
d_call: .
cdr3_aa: CASSGDATNEKLFF
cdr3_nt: TGTGCCAGCTCAGGGGATGCAACTAATGAAAAACTGTTTTTT

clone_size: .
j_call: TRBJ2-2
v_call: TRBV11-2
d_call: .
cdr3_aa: CASSLAVGGGGELFF
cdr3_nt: TGTGCCAGCAGCTTAGCAGTCGGAGGGGGCGGGGAGCTGTTTTTT

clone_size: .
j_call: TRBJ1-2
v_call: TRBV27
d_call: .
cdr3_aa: CASRINREDGYTF
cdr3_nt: TGTGCCAGCCGGATTAACAGGGAAGATGGCTACACCTTC

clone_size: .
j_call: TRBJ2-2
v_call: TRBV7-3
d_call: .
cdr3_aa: CASSSRTANTGELFF
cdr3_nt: TGTGCCAGCAGCTCGAGGACAGCTAACACCGGGGAGCTGTTTTTT

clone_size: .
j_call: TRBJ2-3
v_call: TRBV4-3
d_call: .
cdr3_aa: CASSQGGANTDTQYF
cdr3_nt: TGCGCCAGCAGCCAAGGGGGGGCCAACACAGATACGCAGTATTTT

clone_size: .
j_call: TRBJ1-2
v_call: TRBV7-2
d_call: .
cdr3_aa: CASSLPRKGYTF
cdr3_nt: TGTGCCAGCAGTCTCCCGAGGAAGGGCTACACCTTC